This TCR beta chain was sequenced during a study of technical replicates of blood from several donors. Produced via immunoSEQ multiplex PCR; TCRdb's table is partial and in-frame only. The sample lists roughly 70,000 clones, roughly 93% occurring once. Unmatched junction bases numbered 9, after V lost 4 bases and J lost 3 bases. Germline CDR1 reads KGHSH; CDR2 reads LQKENI. The CDR3 consists of 16 residues. The clonotype comes from a human donor in good health. V and J are TRBV18 and TRBJ2-1; 7 bases are a match to TRBD1. Sequencing was performed on T cells isolated from PBMCs. The CDR3, as DNA: TGTGCCAGCTCACATCGGGACAGAGTCCTCTACAATGAGCAGTTCTTC. Protein sequence: CASSHRDRVLYNEQFF.